This TCR beta chain was sequenced during a study of blood T cell repertoires in COVID-19. Those who participated ranged in age from about 18 to 89 years and resided in around 22 US areas. CDR3 length: 14 amino acids. Trimming left V 6 bases short and J 6 bases short, with 16 bases between. Germline loops: CDR1 SGHTA, CDR2 FQGNSA. Data came from immunoSEQ multiplex PCR; TCRdb stores just in-frame clones and leaves some out. Among about 310,000 clones, 80% to 90% were seen once, and the ten largest hold about 9.8%. This chain joins TRBV7-2 and TRBJ2-3, with D unclear. The clonotype originates from a woman aged 18-29 years who had recovered from COVID-19. Sequencing used PBMCs or T cells enriched from blood (not recorded which). For the CDR3, the DNA is TGTGCCAGCAGTCTGAGAGGCACTTCGGATACGCAGTATTTT. Translated, it gives CASSLRGTSDTQYF.